This T cell receptor beta chain stems from a study of blood T cells in healthy people across ages. About the research overall: Capture via template switching afforded approximately one barcoded beta molecule per two T cells. Study-wide findings and caveats: Researchers deemed the diversity estimates from one million T cells underestimates.

Trimming at V came to 4 bases and at J to 3 bases, leaving 7 bases not matched to a gene. The CDR3 contains 17 residues. Per germline, CDR1 SGHVS and CDR2 FQNEAQ. A second PCR, run for roughly 7 to 11 cycles, used a sample-barcoded 5' primer plus a J-beta primer mix. Each cDNA molecule, via a template-switch adaptor with 12 random nucleotides, was tagged. TCRdb itself ran the 5' RACE reads through MiXCR, one entry per CDR3 protein. In the table there are under 2 million distinct CDR3 sequences, roughly 30% of which are singletons. Concerning this clonotype: The antigen is undetermined.

This sequence was found in a woman aged 25-40 years in good health. The specimen was blood. The V and J genes are TRBV7-8 and TRBJ2-1; 12 nucleotides agree with TRBD2. CDR3 in DNA: TGTGCCAGCAGCTCCCTCCCTAGCGGGAGGGACTACAATGAGCAGTTCTTC. Protein sequence: CASSSLPSGRDYNEQFF. Full variable domain (remainder filled in from reference TRBV7-8 and TRBJ2-1): GAGVSQSPRYKVAKRGQDVALRCDPISGHVSLFWYQQALGQGPEFLTYFQNEAQLDKSGLPSDRFFAERPEGSVSTLKIQRTQQEDSAVYLCASSSLPSGRDYNEQFFGPGTRLTVL.